These T cell receptor beta chains were read from a single sample in a study of identical twins. TCRdb re-analysed the 5' RACE reads in MiXCR, keeping a single row per CDR3 protein. Altogether 1.5 million to 2 million distinct CDR3 sequences are present, about 31% being singletons, with the ten largest covering under 0.35%. Sequencing was done on a sample of cord blood. The source of these receptors is a newborn girl in good health. Both conserved end residues are part of each CDR3. A D gene is named only where the DNA matches it firmly. The size entry is marked missing in some rows and otherwise reads once, few, many or a size class.

TRBJ2-3 | TRBD2 | TRBV6-6 | few | TGTGCCAGCAGTTTACGGGGTCCTAGCGGGTCGACAGATACGCAGTATTTT | CASSLRGPSGSTDTQYF
TRBJ2-7 | TRBD1 | TRBV7-6 | - | TGTGCCAGCAGCAACAGGGGCCGGCCTTACGAGCAGTACTTC | CASSNRGRPYEQYF
TRBJ2-7 | - | TRBV28 | - | TGTGCCAGCAGTTTGCGGCGAAGGGTGTACAATGAGCAGTACTTC | CASSLRRRVYNEQYF
TRBJ1-6 | - | TRBV20-1 | - | TGCAGTGCTAGAGCACAGTATAATTCACCCCTCCACTTT | CSARAQYNSPLHF
TRBJ1-1 | - | TRBV27 | - | TGTGCCAGCAGTTCCCTGCGGGGGAGAGGAACTGAAGCTTTCTTT | CASSSLRGRGTEAFF
TRBJ2-7 | TRBD2 | TRBV6-1 | - | TGTGCCAGCAGTGAAGTAGCGGGAGGTAGCTCCTACGAGCAGTACTTC | CASSEVAGGSSYEQYF
TRBJ1-1 | TRBD1 | TRBV29-1 | - | TGCAGCGATAGACAGGGAACGACTGAAGCTTTCTTT | CSDRQGTTEAFF
TRBJ1-5 | - | TRBV21-1 | - | TGTGCCAGCAGCAAAAGGACAGGGGGCAATCAGCCCCAGCATTTT | CASSKRTGGNQPQHF
TRBJ2-3 | - | TRBV20-1 | many | TGCAGTGCTAGATCGGCCGGCACAGATACGCAGTATTTT | CSARSAGTDTQYF
TRBJ2-4 | TRBD2 | TRBV28 | few | TGTGCCAGCAGTTTACGGCTAGCGGACAAAAACATTCAGTACTTC | CASSLRLADKNIQYF
TRBJ2-7 | TRBD2 | TRBV6-1 | - | TGTGCCAGCAGTCTAGCGGGGGCTCAGAGCAATGAGCAGTACTTC | CASSLAGAQSNEQYF
TRBJ1-2 | TRBD1 | TRBV24-1 | - | TGTGCCACCAGTGAATCCGGACAGGGGGTAAAAGGCTACACCTTC | CATSESGQGVKGYTF
TRBJ2-7 | TRBD2 | TRBV7-2 | - | TGTGCCAGCAGCACACTAGCGGGAGGGCCCTACGAGCAGTACTTC | CASSTLAGGPYEQYF
TRBJ2-7 | TRBD2 | TRBV4-2 | - | TGTGCCAGCAGCCAAGTGTCTAGCGGGAGAGCGGCGGATGAGCAGTACTTC | CASSQVSSGRAADEQYF
TRBJ2-7 | TRBD2 | TRBV7-9 | few | TGTGCCAGCAGCCCTTCTAGCGGGGGCCACGAGCAGTACTTC | CASSPSSGGHEQYF
TRBJ2-7 | TRBD1 | TRBV6-1 | few | TGTGCCAGCAGTGTTCTCATGTCCTGGGACAGGGGAGAGTACGAGCAGTACTTC | CASSVLMSWDRGEYEQYF
TRBJ2-3 | TRBD1 | TRBV20-1 | - | TGCAGTGCTAGAGCGTACGGGACAGGCACAGATACGCAGTATTTT | CSARAYGTGTDTQYF
TRBJ1-1 | - | TRBV7-2 | - | TGTGCCAGCAGCTTAGTTTACGTCACTGAAGCTTTCTTT | CASSLVYVTEAFF
TRBJ2-5 | - | TRBV11-2 | - | TGTGCCAGCAGCTTAGTCCGGGAATACTATTACAATGAGCAGTACTTC | CASSLVREYYYNEQYF
TRBJ1-2 | - | TRBV2 | - | TGTGCCAGCAGTGACGGTTTGTCGGGGACTGGCTACACCTTC | CASSDGLSGTGYTF
TRBJ2-7 | TRBD1 | TRBV2 | - | TGTGCCAGCAGCGAACAGGGGAGTGGATACGAGCAGTACTTC | CASSEQGSGYEQYF
TRBJ2-3 | TRBD2 | TRBV9 | few | TGTGCCAGCAGCGTATTGAGACTAGCGGGGGGCCGGGATACGCAGTATTTT | CASSVLRLAGGRDTQYF
TRBJ2-3 | - | TRBV5-1 | many | TGCGCCAGCAGCTTGGTCGGGAAAGGCACAGATACGCAGTATTTT | CASSLVGKGTDTQYF
TRBJ1-5 | - | TRBV2 | few | TGTGCCAGCACATGGGGGCCACGGCAGCCCCAGCATTTT | CASTWGPRQPQHF
TRBJ1-1 | - | TRBV20-1 | - | TGCAGTGCTGACGGACGGAGAATGAACACTGAAGCTTTCTTT | CSADGRRMNTEAFF
TRBJ1-2 | TRBD1 | TRBV7-2 | few | TGTGCCAGCAGCTTAGGACCGGACAGGGGGCTCTATGGCTACACCTTC | CASSLGPDRGLYGYTF
TRBJ1-6 | TRBD1 | TRBV12-3/TRBV12-4 | - | TGTGCCAGCAGTGGGACAGTCTATTCACCCCCCCACTTT | CASSGTVYSPPHF
TRBJ2-3 | - | TRBV9 | few | TGTGCCAGCAGCGTCGCATTCACAGATACGCAGTATTTT | CASSVAFTDTQYF
TRBJ2-7 | TRBD1 | TRBV5-1 | few | TGCGCCAGCAGCGACCCGGGACAGGGTGTTGAGCAGTACTTC | CASSDPGQGVEQYF
TRBJ2-5 | - | TRBV28 | many | TGTGCCAGCAGTCTGCTGGGTAAAGAGACCCAGTACTTC | CASSLLGKETQYF
TRBJ2-4 | TRBD2 | TRBV12-3/TRBV12-4 | few | TGTGCCAGCAGGCCGGGGGGTACTTACAAAAACATTCAGTACTTC | CASRPGGTYKNIQYF
TRBJ2-3 | - | TRBV3-1 | many | TGTGCCAGCAGCCACCGACGGAGCACAGATACGCAGTATTTT | CASSHRRSTDTQYF
TRBJ2-3 | - | TRBV9 | few | TGTGCCAGCAGCGTAGAGCGGGGCACAGATACGCAGTATTTT | CASSVERGTDTQYF
TRBJ1-1 | - | TRBV10-2 | - | TGCGCCAGCAGTGAGTTTGGGGCTGAAGCTTTCTTT | CASSEFGAEAFF
TRBJ2-3 | TRBD2 | TRBV20-1 | - | TGCAGTGCTAGAGATATGCTAGCGGGGCCTAGCACAGATACGCAGTATTTT | CSARDMLAGPSTDTQYF
TRBJ2-7 | - | TRBV7-8 | - | TGTGCCAGCAGCTTAGTAGGGACACCTAACCCCTACGAGCAGTACTTC | CASSLVGTPNPYEQYF
TRBJ2-7 | TRBD1 | TRBV20-1 | many | TGCAGTGCCAGGGACAGTGCCTACGAGCAGTACTTC | CSARDSAYEQYF
TRBJ2-3 | - | TRBV20-1 | - | TGCAGTGCTAGCCCCCGGGGAGGGGGGAGCACAGATACGCAGTATTTT | CSASPRGGGSTDTQYF
TRBJ2-7 | TRBD1 | TRBV20-1 | few | TGCAGTGCTCCTGGGCGGGACAGGAACGAGCAGTACTTC | CSAPGRDRNEQYF
TRBJ2-7 | - | TRBV6-5 | - | TGTGCCAGCAGCCGGGACCAACGCTCCTACGAGCAGTACTTC | CASSRDQRSYEQYF
TRBJ2-1 | - | TRBV7-8 | few | TGTGCCAGCAGCCATACTGCAGATGAGCAGTTCTTC | CASSHTADEQFF
TRBJ2-7 | TRBD2 | TRBV6-1 | few | TGTGCCAGCAGTGAAGGGACTAGACTAACCCTAAGCTACGAGCAGTACTTC | CASSEGTRLTLSYEQYF
TRBJ1-5 | - | TRBV13 | few | TGTGCCAGCAGCTCTCAGGGTTTCAATCAGCCCCAGCATTTT | CASSSQGFNQPQHF
TRBJ2-5 | TRBD2 | TRBV18 | - | TGTGCCAGCTCACCAACCGCGCGCAGCGGGATAGAGACCCAGTACTTC | CASSPTARSGIETQYF
TRBJ2-1 | TRBD1 | TRBV28 | - | TGTGCCAGCAGTTTACTCCCCGGGACAGGGGGCAATGAGCAGTTCTTC | CASSLLPGTGGNEQFF
TRBJ2-1 | - | TRBV20-1 | few | TGCAGTGCTAAGGGCGGAAGCTTACAGTTCTTC | CSAKGGSLQFF
TRBJ2-7 | - | TRBV7-9 | - | TGTGCCAGCAGCCGGTACAGGGAAGAAGACTACGAGCAGTACTTC | CASSRYREEDYEQYF
TRBJ2-1 | - | TRBV2 | - | TGTGCCAGCGGAGGGACTTTCTACAATGAGCAGTTCTTC | CASGGTFYNEQFF
TRBJ1-1 | TRBD1 | TRBV12-3/TRBV12-4 | - | TGTGCCAGCAGTTGGACACAGGGGCGGAACACTGAAGCTTTCTTT | CASSWTQGRNTEAFF
TRBJ2-7 | - | TRBV12-3/TRBV12-4 | few | TGTGCCAGCAGCCCCTCCCCAGTTCCCGAGCAGTACTTC | CASSPSPVPEQYF
TRBJ2-7 | - | TRBV12-3/TRBV12-4 | many | TGTGCCAGCAGTTTTCAGACTGTATACGAGCAGTACTTC | CASSFQTVYEQYF
TRBJ2-7 | - | TRBV28 | - | TGTGCCAGCAGAGGGCCAAGCCCGTACTACGAGCAGTACTTC | CASRGPSPYYEQYF
TRBJ2-3 | - | TRBV2 | - | TGTGCCAGCATTTTCAGGGGAACCTCAGATACGCAGTATTTT | CASIFRGTSDTQYF
TRBJ2-3 | - | TRBV7-8 | - | TGTGCCAGCAGCCCTATTGGGGGCCTCACAGATACGCAGTATTTT | CASSPIGGLTDTQYF
TRBJ2-1 | - | TRBV19 | - | TGTGCCAGTAGTATCCGGTTGGGTGAGCAGTTCTTC | CASSIRLGEQFF